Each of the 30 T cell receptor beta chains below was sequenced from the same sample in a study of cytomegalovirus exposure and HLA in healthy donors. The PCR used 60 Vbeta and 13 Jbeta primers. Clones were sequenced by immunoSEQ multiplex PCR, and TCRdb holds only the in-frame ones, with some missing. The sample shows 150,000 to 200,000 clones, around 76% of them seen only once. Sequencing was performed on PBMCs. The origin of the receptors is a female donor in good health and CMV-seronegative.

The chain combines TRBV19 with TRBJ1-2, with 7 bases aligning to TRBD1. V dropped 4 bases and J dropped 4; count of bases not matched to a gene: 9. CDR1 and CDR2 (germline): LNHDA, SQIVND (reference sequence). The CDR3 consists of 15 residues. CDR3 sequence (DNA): TGTGCCAGTAGTAAAAGTCAGGGGGTTATCTATGGCTACACCTTC. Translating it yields CASSKSQGVIYGYTF.

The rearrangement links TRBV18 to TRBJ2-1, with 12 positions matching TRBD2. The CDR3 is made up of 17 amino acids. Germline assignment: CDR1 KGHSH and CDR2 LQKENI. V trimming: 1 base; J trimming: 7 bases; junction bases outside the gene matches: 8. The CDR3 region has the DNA TGTGCCAGCTCACCACGTGGGCTAGCGGGGGGGCAGAATGAGCAGTTCTTC. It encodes CASSPRGLAGGQNEQFF. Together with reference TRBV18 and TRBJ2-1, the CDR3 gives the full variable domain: NAGVMQNPRHLVRRRGQEARLRCSPMKGHSHVYWYRQLPEEGLKFMVYLQKENIIDESGMPKERFSAEFPKEGPSILRIQQVVRGDSAAYFCASSPRGLAGGQNEQFFGPGTRLTVL.

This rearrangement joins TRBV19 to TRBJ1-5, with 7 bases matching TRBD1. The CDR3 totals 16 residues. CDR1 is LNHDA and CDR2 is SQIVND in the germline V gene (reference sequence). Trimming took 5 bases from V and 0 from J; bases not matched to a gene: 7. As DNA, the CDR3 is TGTGCCAGTAGTTCCGGGACAGTAAGTAGCAATCAGCCCCAGCATTTT. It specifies CASSSGTVSSNQPQHF.

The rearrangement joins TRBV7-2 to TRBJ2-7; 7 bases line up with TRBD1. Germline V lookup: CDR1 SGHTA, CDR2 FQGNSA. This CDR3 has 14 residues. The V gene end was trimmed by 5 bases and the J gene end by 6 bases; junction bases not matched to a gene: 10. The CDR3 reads CASSRGQVSGEQYF. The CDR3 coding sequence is TGTGCCAGCAGCCGAGGACAGGTCTCAGGCGAGCAGTACTTC.

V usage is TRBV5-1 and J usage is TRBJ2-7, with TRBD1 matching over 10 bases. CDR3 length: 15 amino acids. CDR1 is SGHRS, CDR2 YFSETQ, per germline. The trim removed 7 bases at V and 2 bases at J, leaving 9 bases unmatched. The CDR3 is CASALGQGLAYEQYF. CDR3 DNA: TGCGCCAGCGCGTTGGGACAGGGGCTGGCCTACGAGCAGTACTTC.

CDR3 region: CASSRGQGVEQYF. The CDR3 DNA reads as TGTGCCAGCAGCCGGGGACAGGGAGTGGAGCAGTACTTC. This sequence joins TRBV9 and TRBJ2-7; 9 bases align to TRBD1. Germline loops: CDR1 SGDLS, CDR2 YYNGEE. The CDR3 totals 13 residues. V shed 4 bases and J 7 bases; nucleotides not matched to a gene: 6.

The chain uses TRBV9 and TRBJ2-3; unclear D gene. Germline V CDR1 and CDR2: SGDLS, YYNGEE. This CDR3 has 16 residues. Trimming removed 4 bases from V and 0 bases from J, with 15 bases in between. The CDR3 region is CASSPGASPSTDTQYF. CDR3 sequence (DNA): TGTGCCAGCAGCCCGGGTGCGAGCCCTAGCACAGATACGCAGTATTTT.

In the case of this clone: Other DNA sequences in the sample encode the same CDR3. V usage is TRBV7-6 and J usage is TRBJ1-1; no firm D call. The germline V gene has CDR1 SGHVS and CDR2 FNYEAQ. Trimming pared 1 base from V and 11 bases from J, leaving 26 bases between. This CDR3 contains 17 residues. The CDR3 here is CASSLVSGPAAASSAFF. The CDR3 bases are TGTGCCAGCAGCTTAGTATCAGGTCCCGCAGCGGCGTCATCGGCTTTCTTT.

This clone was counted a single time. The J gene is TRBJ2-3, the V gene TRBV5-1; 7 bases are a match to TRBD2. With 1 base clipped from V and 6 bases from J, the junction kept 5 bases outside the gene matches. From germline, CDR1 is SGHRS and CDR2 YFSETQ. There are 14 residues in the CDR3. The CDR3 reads CASSLTAGADTQYF. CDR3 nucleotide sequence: TGCGCCAGCAGCTTGACGGCGGGAGCGGATACGCAGTATTTT.

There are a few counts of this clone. The CDR3 nucleotides read TGTGCCAGCAAATCCTTGGGAGCGGGAGTCGCCGAGCAGTACTTC. This codes for CASKSLGAGVAEQYF. This chain uses TRBV27 with TRBJ2-7, with 8 bases aligning to TRBD2. J gave up 6 bases and V 7 bases, and 14 bases lay outside the gene matches. CDR1 MNHEY and CDR2 SMNVEV come from the germline V gene (reference sequence). This CDR3 is built from 15 residues.

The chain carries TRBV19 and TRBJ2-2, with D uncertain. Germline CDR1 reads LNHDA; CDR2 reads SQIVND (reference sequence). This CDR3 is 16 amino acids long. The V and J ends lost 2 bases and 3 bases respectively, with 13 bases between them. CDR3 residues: CASSILAVMDTGELFF. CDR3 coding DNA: TGTGCCAGTAGTATATTGGCGGTCATGGACACCGGGGAGCTGTTTTTT.

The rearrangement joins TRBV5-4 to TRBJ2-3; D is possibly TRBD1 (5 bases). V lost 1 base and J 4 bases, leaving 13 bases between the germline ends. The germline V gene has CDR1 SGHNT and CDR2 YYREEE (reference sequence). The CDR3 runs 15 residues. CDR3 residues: CASSLTGRIADTQYF. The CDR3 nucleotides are TGTGCCAGCAGCTTGACAGGTCGTATTGCAGATACGCAGTATTTT.

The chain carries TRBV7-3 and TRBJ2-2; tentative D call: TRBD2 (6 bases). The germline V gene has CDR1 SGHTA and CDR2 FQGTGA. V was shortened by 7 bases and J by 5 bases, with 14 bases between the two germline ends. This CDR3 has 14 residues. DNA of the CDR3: TGTGCCAGCAAGAGGAGGGGAAGTACCGGGGAGCTGTTTTTT. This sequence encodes CASKRRGSTGELFF.

The chain's CDR3 is CASSLRGQGHGYTF. The DNA of the CDR3 is TGTGCCAGCAGCTTGAGGGGACAGGGACATGGCTACACCTTC. The V call is TRBV5-6, the J call TRBJ1-2; 9 bases map to TRBD1. The CDR3 sequence is 14 residues long. Trimming cost V 1 base and J 6 bases; bases outside gene matches: 4. Germline lookup yields CDR1 SGHDT and CDR2 YYEEEE.

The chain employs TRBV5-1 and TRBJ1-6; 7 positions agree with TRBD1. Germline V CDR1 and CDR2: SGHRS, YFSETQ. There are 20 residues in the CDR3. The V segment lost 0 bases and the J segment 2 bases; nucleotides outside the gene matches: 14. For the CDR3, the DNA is TGCGCCAGCAGCTTGGATGTAAGACAGGGAACAGGCGCCTATAATTCACCCCTCCACTTT. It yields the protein CASSLDVRQGTGAYNSPLHF.

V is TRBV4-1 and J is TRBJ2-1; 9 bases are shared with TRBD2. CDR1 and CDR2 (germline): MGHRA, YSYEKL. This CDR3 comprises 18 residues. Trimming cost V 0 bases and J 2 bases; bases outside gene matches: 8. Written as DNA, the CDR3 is TGCGCCAGCAGCCAAGAGCCATGGACTAGCGCTGCCTACAATGAGCAGTTCTTC. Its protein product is CASSQEPWTSAAYNEQFF.

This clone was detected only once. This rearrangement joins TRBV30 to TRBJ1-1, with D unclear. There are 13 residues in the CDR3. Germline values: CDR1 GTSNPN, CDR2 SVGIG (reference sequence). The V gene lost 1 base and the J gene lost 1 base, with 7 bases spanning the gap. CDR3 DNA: TGTGCCTGGAGTGCACTCCAGAACACTGAAGCTTTCTTT. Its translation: CAWSALQNTEAFF.

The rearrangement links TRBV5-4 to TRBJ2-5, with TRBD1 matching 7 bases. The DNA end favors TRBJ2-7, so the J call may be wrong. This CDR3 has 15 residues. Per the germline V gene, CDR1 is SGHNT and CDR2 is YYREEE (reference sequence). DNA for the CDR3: TGTGCCAGCAGTCATTACAGGGGCGACCTCTACGAGCAGTACTTC. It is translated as CASSHYRGDLYEQYF.

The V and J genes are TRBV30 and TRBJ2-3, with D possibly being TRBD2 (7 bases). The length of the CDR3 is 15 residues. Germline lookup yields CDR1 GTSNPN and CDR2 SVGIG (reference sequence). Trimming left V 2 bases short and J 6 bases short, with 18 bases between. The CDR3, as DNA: TGTGCCTGGAGTTACTTCGGGGGGCGCGTGGATACGCAGTATTTT. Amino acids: CAWSYFGGRVDTQYF.

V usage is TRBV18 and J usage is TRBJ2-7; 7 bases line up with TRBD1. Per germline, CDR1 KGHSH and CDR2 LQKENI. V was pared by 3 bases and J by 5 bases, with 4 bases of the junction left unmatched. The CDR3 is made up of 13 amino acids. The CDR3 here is CASSPTGLNEQYF. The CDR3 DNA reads TGTGCCAGCTCACCGACAGGGTTAAACGAGCAGTACTTC.

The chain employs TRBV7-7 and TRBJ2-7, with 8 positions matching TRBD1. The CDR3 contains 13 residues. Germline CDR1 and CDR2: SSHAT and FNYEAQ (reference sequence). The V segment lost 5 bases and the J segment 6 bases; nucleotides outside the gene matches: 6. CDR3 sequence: CASSPGQGLEQYF. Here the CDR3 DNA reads TGTGCCAGCAGCCCAGGACAGGGCCTCGAGCAGTACTTC.

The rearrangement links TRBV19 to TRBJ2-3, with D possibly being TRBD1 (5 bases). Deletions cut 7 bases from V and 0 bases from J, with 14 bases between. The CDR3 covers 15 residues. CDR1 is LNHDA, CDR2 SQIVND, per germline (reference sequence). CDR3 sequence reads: CASTMQGTSTDTQYF. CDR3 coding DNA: TGTGCCAGTACTATGCAGGGTACTAGCACAGATACGCAGTATTTT.

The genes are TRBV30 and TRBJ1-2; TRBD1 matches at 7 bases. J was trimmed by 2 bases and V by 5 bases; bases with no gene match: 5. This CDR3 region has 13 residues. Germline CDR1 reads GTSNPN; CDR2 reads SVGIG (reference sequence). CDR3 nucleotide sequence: TGTGCCTGGGTCACAGGGGTAAACTATGGCTACACCTTC. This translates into CAWVTGVNYGYTF.

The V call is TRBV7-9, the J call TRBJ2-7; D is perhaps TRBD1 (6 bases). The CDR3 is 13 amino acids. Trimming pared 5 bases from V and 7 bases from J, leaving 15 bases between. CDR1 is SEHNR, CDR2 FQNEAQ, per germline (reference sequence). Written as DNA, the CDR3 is TGTGCCAGCAGCACGAATAGAGGGGGAGAGCAGTACTTC. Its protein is CASSTNRGGEQYF.

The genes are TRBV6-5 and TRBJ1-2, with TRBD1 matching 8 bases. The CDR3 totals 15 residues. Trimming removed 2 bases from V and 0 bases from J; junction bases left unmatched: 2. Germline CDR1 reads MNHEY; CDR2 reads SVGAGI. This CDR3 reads CASSYTGQANYGYTF. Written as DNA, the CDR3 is TGTGCCAGCAGTTACACGGGACAGGCTAACTATGGCTACACCTTC.

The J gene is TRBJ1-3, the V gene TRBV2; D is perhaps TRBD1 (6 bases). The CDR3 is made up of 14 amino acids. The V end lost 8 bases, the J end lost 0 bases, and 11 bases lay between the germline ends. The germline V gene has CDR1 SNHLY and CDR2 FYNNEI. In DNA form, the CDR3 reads TGTGCCAGCCTTACAGGGAGCTCTGGAAACACCATATATTTT. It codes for CASLTGSSGNTIYF.

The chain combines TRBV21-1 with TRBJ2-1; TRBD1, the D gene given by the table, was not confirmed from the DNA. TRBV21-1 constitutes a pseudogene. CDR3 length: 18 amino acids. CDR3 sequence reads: CASSKGAPGHLAWNEQFF. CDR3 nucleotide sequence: TGTGCCAGCAGCAAAGGGGCCCCGGGACATTTGGCTTGGAATGAGCAGTTCTTC.

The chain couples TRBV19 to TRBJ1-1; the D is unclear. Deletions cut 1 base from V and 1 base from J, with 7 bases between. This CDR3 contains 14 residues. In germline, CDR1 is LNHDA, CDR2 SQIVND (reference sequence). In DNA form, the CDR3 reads TGTGCCAGTAGTATAGTGTCGGGGAACACTGAAGCTTTCTTT. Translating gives CASSIVSGNTEAFF.

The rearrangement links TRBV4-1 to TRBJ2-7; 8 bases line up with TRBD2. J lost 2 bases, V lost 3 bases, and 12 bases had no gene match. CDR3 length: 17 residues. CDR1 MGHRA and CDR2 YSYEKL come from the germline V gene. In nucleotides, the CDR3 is TGCGCCAGCAGCCAGTTCCTGCTTGGACTAGCTGCCTACGAGCAGTACTTC. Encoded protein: CASSQFLLGLAAYEQYF.

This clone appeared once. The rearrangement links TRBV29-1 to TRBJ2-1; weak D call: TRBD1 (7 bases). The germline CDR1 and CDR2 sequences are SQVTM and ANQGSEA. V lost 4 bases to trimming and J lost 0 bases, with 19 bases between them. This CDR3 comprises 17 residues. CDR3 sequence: CSVGKTRGEGSYNEQFF. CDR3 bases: TGCAGCGTTGGAAAAACCAGGGGGGAAGGCTCCTACAATGAGCAGTTCTTC.